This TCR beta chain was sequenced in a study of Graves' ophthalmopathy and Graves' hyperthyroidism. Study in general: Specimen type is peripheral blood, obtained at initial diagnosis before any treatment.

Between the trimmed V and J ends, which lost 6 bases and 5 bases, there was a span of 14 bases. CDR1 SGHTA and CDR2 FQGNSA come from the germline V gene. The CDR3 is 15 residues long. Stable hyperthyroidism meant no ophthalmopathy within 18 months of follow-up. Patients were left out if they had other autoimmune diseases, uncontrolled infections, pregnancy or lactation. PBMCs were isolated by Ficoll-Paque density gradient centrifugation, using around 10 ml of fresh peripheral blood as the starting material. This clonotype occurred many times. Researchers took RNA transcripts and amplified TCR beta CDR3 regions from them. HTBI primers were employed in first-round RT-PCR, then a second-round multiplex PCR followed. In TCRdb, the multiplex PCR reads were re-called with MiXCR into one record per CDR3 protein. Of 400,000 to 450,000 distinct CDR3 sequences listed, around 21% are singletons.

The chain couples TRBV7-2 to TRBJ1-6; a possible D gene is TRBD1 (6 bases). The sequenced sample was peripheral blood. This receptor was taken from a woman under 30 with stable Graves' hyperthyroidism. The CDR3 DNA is TGTGCCAGCAGTGGGCAGGGGCGAGATAATTCACCCCTCCACTTT. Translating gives CASSGQGRDNSPLHF.